This T cell receptor (beta chain) was identified during a study of response to subunit inactivated influenza vaccine. Study results and limitations: Each seasonal influenza vaccination, the authors suggested, recruits few new T cells.

To note about this clonotype: Its specificity is not known.

One entry per CDR3 protein, called by TCRdb with MiXCR from the RT-PCR reads. This repertoire shows fewer than 550,000 distinct CDR3 sequences, 25% found once; its top ten account for approximately 1.9%. The input for sequencing was CD4+ T cells sorted from PBMCs, taken roughly 5 days after vaccination. This clonotype was obtained from a man aged 50-60 years who received an inactivated influenza vaccine.

CDR3 DNA sequence: TGCAGTGCTACTTTTCAGGGGGCAGGCACCGGGGAGCTGTTTTTT. Translation gives CSATFQGAGTGELFF. The chain is built from TRBV20-1 and TRBJ2-2; 8 bases are a match to TRBD1. The CDR3 spans 15 residues. Germline CDR1 and CDR2: DFQATT and SNEGSKA (reference sequence). V gave up 4 bases and J gave up 4 bases; unmatched junction bases: 8.